One and the same sample provided the 13 T cell receptor beta chains below, sequenced in a study of control samples from healthy donors and cancer patients. The assay was immunoSEQ multiplex PCR, and TCRdb's table has in-frame clones only and misses some. Of about 110,000 clones listed, 70% to 85% are singletons. The specimen sequenced was blood. All receptors derive from a young man in good health.

This sequence joins TRBV7-2 and TRBJ1-6; D is ambiguous. V gave up 0 bases and J gave up 0 bases, with 3 bases separating them. The CDR3 is 15 amino acids. Germline V gene lookup returns CDR1 SGHTA and CDR2 FQGNSA. CDR3 in amino acids: CASSLAGSYNSPLHF. In nucleotides, the CDR3 is TGTGCCAGCAGCTTAGCCGGCTCCTATAATTCACCCCTCCACTTT.

This clone came up a few times. The chain is built from TRBV13 and TRBJ2-5; D assignment may be TRBD1 or TRBD2 (5 bases each). The CDR3 totals 15 residues. With 5 bases removed from V and 5 bases from J, the gap between germline ends came to 18 bases. Germline loops: CDR1 PRHDT, CDR2 FYEKMQ (reference sequence). CDR3 region: CASSATGTNAETQYF. For the CDR3, the DNA is TGTGCCAGCAGCGCCACCGGGACGAACGCGGAGACCCAGTACTTC.

This chain joins TRBV9 and TRBJ1-4; 7 nucleotides align to TRBD1. J gave up 7 bases and V 2 bases, and 11 bases lay outside the gene matches. The CDR3 is 16 residues long. The germline CDR1 and CDR2 sequences are SGDLS and YYNGEE. The CDR3 nucleotides read TGTGCCAGCAGCGTTAGCGCGAGGGGGCAAGGTGAAAAACTGTTTTTT. The encoded protein is CASSVSARGQGEKLFF.

This chain uses TRBV29-1 with TRBJ1-1, with D possibly being TRBD1 (5 bases). Germline V lookup: CDR1 SQVTM, CDR2 ANQGSEA. V was shortened by 2 bases and J by 1 base, with 11 bases between the two germline ends. The CDR3 sequence is 14 residues long. CDR3 in amino acids: CSVERLGENTEAFF. The DNA of the CDR3 is TGCAGCGTTGAACGATTAGGGGAGAACACTGAAGCTTTCTTT.

J is TRBJ2-2 and V is TRBV11-2; 10 bases match TRBD2. V was pared by 5 bases and J by 6 bases, with 6 bases of the junction left unmatched. CDR3 length: 15 residues. Germline V lookup: CDR1 SGHAT, CDR2 FQNNGV. The CDR3 loop is CASSLTSGVAGELFF. CDR3 sequence (DNA): TGTGCCAGCAGCCTAACTAGCGGGGTTGCCGGGGAGCTGTTTTTT.

In this sample, this clone turned up a few times. V and J are TRBV11-2 and TRBJ2-3; D is undetermined. Germline V lookup: CDR1 SGHAT, CDR2 FQNNGV. The V end lost 5 bases, the J end lost 3 bases, and 15 bases lay between the germline ends. CDR3 length: 15 amino acids. This CDR3 reads CASSPTTAGTDTQYF. In DNA form, the CDR3 reads TGTGCCAGCAGCCCGACGACCGCCGGGACAGATACGCAGTATTTT.

The chain has TRBV9 and TRBJ1-3; weak D call: TRBD1 (6 bases). Germline CDR1 reads SGDLS; CDR2 reads YYNGEE. The germline V and J ends were trimmed by 0 bases and 0 bases, with 13 bases remaining between them. This CDR3 has 17 residues. The CDR3 sequence: CASSVDGQRFSGNTIYF. The CDR3 DNA sequence: TGTGCCAGCAGCGTAGATGGACAGCGATTCTCTGGAAACACCATATATTTT.

V usage is TRBV18 and J usage is TRBJ1-5; D is undetermined. The germline CDR1 and CDR2 sequences are KGHSH and LQKENI. The V end lost 3 bases, the J end lost 2 bases, and 11 bases lay between the germline ends. CDR3 length equals 15 residues. Here the CDR3 reads CASSPEAVRNQPQHF. The DNA of the CDR3 is TGTGCCAGCTCACCGGAGGCAGTACGCAATCAGCCCCAGCATTTT.

V and J are TRBV18 and TRBJ1-1, with 7 bases aligning to TRBD1. V trimming: 4 bases; J trimming: 2 bases; junction bases outside the gene matches: 4. The CDR3 sequence is 14 residues long. Germline assignment: CDR1 KGHSH and CDR2 LQKENI. The CDR3 region has the DNA TGTGCCAGCTCACTTGGGACAGCCAACACTGAAGCTTTCTTT. It encodes CASSLGTANTEAFF.

This clone was seen just once. The chain links TRBV11-2 to TRBJ2-5; no clear D gene. Trimming pared 2 bases from V and 0 bases from J, leaving 10 bases between. The length of the CDR3 is 15 residues. In germline, CDR1 is SGHAT, CDR2 FQNNGV. Here the CDR3 DNA reads TGTGCCAGCAGCTTAAGTCCCAAGTACCAAGAGACCCAGTACTTC. Its protein is CASSLSPKYQETQYF.

The chain employs TRBV6-5 and TRBJ1-1; no reliable D call. Germline CDR1 MNHEY, CDR2 SVGAGI. Between the trimmed V and J ends, which lost 6 bases and 4 bases, there was a span of 12 bases. The CDR3 spans 13 residues. CDR3 nucleotide sequence: TGTGCCAGCAGACTCGGGGTTGGCACTGAAGCTTTCTTT. Residues: CASRLGVGTEAFF.

The chain is built from TRBV3-1 (or the pseudogene TRBV3-2) and TRBJ2-6, with D perhaps matching TRBD1 (5 bases). Germline assignment: CDR1 LGHDT and CDR2 YNNKEL (reference sequence). The V gene lost 2 bases and the J gene lost 1 base, with 9 bases spanning the gap. The CDR3 totals 16 residues. CDR3 sequence (DNA): TGTGCCAGCAGCCAAATGCCAGGGTCTGGGGCCAACGTCCTGACTTTC. The encoded protein is CASSQMPGSGANVLTF.

This clone was seen more than once but under ten times. V is TRBV4-1 and J is TRBJ1-4; 8 positions agree with TRBD1. CDR3 length equals 14 residues. Looked up from germline, CDR1 is MGHRA and CDR2 is YSYEKL. Unmatched junction bases numbered 6, after V lost 4 bases and J lost 8 bases. The CDR3 DNA is TGCGCCAGCAGCCTACAGCGACAGGGGGAAAAACTGTTTTTT. Encoded protein: CASSLQRQGEKLFF.